The clone carrying this TCR beta chain was recorded once. Antigen: not known. The sample belongs to a study of vaccination and CD4 T cells after COVID-19. About the study: The convalescents, six males and four females, included two who were Hispanic.

Trimming took 4 bases from V and 0 from J, leaving 18 bases between them. Per the germline V gene, CDR1 is DFQATT and CDR2 is SNEGSKA (reference sequence). There are 16 residues in the CDR3. Sequence data for DNA of cultured CD4+ T cells were generated by the Oncomine TCR Beta short-read assay. TCRdb itself ran the PCR reads through MiXCR, one entry per CDR3 protein. The sample has 16,000 or so distinct CDR3 sequences, 35% to 50% seen once. Treatment defined: approximately nine-day PBMC culture with coronavirus spike peptide pools or control peptides (ViraFEST assay). The sequence was collected from a human donor who had recovered from COVID-19. This specimen consisted of CD4+ T cells from blood, cultured in vitro, obtained after SARS-CoV-2 vaccination. This chain uses TRBV20-1 with TRBJ1-1, with D perhaps TRBD1 (5 bases). The CDR3 here is CSAILPLQDMNTEAFF. The CDR3 DNA follows: TGCAGTGCTATCCTCCCCCTACAGGATATGAACACTGAAGCTTTCTTT.